These 12 T cell receptor beta chains were all obtained from the same sample, sequenced in a study of T cells in Graves' hyperthyroidism and ophthalmopathy. TCR beta CDR3 sequences were amplified from RNA transcripts. An initial round of RT-PCR targeting the TCR CDR3 relied on the HTBI primer set. Via MiXCR, TCRdb re-called the multiplex PCR reads, giving one row per CDR3 protein. The sample has 490,000 or so distinct CDR3 sequences; about 20% are singletons. The sample comprised blood. Source of these receptors: a man aged 40-55 years with Graves' ophthalmopathy.

The J gene is TRBJ2-1, the V gene TRBV6-2 or TRBV6-3; 13 positions match TRBD2. Germline-derived CDR1 and CDR2 are MNHEY and SVGEGT. The trim removed 4 bases at V and 9 bases at J, leaving 6 bases unmatched. This CDR3 has 15 amino acids. CDR3 region: CASSSRTSGGGEQFF. The CDR3 DNA follows: TGTGCCAGCAGTTCCCGGACTAGCGGGGGAGGTGAGCAGTTCTTC.

This clonotype was recorded a few times. The chain couples TRBV28 to TRBJ2-2; a possible D gene is TRBD2 (5 bases). V lost 6 bases and J lost 3, with 17 bases in between. CDR3 size: 16 residues. The germline CDR1 and CDR2 sequences are MDHEN and SYDVKM. The CDR3 bases are TGTGCCAGCAGCCCCCGAGGGCGGAAGTACACCGGGGAGCTGTTTTTT. Encoded protein: CASSPRGRKYTGELFF.

The rearrangement joins TRBV19 to TRBJ1-1, with D possibly matching TRBD1 (5 bases). The CDR3 is 14 amino acids. Looked up from germline, CDR1 is LNHDA and CDR2 is SQIVND (reference sequence). V lost 7 bases and J 1 base, leaving 13 bases between the germline ends. The CDR3 here is CASTPPDKNTEAFF. The CDR3 nucleotides are TGTGCCAGTACCCCCCCGGACAAGAACACTGAAGCTTTCTTT.

Ten or more counts support this clonotype. The CDR3 protein is CAWSQQLTYEQYF. Written as DNA, the CDR3 is TGTGCCTGGAGTCAACAGCTGACCTACGAGCAGTACTTC. The J gene is TRBJ2-7, the V gene TRBV30, with D unclear. Trimming stripped 2 bases from V and 2 bases from J, with 10 bases between. This CDR3 has 13 residues. Germline V gene sequence: CDR1 GTSNPN, CDR2 SVGIG (reference sequence).

CDR3 nucleotide sequence: TGTGCCCGCAGACAGGGGCCCTCCTACGAGCAGTACTTC. It codes for CARRQGPSYEQYF. The rearrangement links TRBV30 to TRBJ2-7; 8 bases match TRBD1. The CDR3 loop spans 13 amino acids. J was trimmed by 0 bases and V by 8 bases; bases with no gene match: 6. The germline V gene encodes CDR1 GTSNPN and CDR2 SVGIG (reference sequence).

Ten or more counts support this clonotype. This rearrangement joins TRBV6-5 to TRBJ2-1; perhaps TRBD1 as D (6 bases). Per the germline V gene, CDR1 is MNHEY and CDR2 is SVGAGI. The CDR3 spans 14 residues. V was trimmed by 0 bases and J by 10 bases, leaving 13 bases between them. The CDR3 spells CASSYSIGGSEQFF. DNA for the CDR3: TGTGCCAGCAGTTACTCGATAGGGGGTTCCGAGCAGTTCTTC.

V gene TRBV19 combines with J gene TRBJ2-1; 7 bases line up with TRBD2. The DNA end is a closer match to TRBJ2-7, so the J assignment may be wrong. Germline V CDR1 and CDR2: LNHDA, SQIVND (reference sequence). The CDR3 loop spans 15 amino acids. Here the CDR3 DNA reads TGTGCCAGTAGTAGATGGGCTAGCGGCTACAATGAGCAGTACTTC. Translated, it gives CASSRWASGYNEQYF.

At least ten counts were recorded for this clonotype. V and J are TRBV10-3 and TRBJ2-5, with 11 bases identical to TRBD2. Per germline, CDR1 ENHRY and CDR2 SYGVKD. The CDR3 has 14 amino acids. V gave up 4 bases and J gave up 4 bases; unmatched junction bases: 2. The DNA for the CDR3 is TGTGCCATCAGTGGCGGACTAGCGGGAGAGACCCAGTACTTC. Protein: CAISGGLAGETQYF.

This clonotype was observed a few times. The rearrangement uses TRBV5-4 and TRBJ1-2; D ambiguous. The CDR3 is made up of 15 amino acids. Germline V gene lookup returns CDR1 SGHNT and CDR2 YYREEE (reference sequence). Deletions cut 6 bases from V and 3 bases from J, with 18 bases between. CDR3 loop: CASTRALMEDYGYTF. The CDR3 DNA is TGTGCCAGCACGAGGGCCCTAATGGAAGACTATGGCTACACCTTC.

This clonotype was picked up many times. V is TRBV5-1 and J is TRBJ2-7; D perhaps matches TRBD2 (5 bases). The CDR3 length is 12 residues. Germline CDR1 is SGHRS and CDR2 is YFSETQ. Trimming cost V 5 bases and J 2 bases, with 8 bases left between them. The CDR3 loop reads CASRRGTYEQYF. The CDR3 nucleotides read TGCGCCAGCAGGAGAGGGACCTACGAGCAGTACTTC.

The CDR3 is CASSYSRVAGTGELFF. In DNA form, the CDR3 reads TGTGCCAGCAGTTACTCACGGGTAGCGGGTACCGGGGAGCTGTTTTTT. V and J are TRBV6-6 and TRBJ2-2; the match to TRBD2 covers 7 bases. The CDR3 has 16 residues. The trim removed 0 bases at V and 5 bases at J, leaving 6 bases unmatched. Germline values: CDR1 MNHNY, CDR2 SVGAGI (reference sequence).

This chain joins TRBV28 and TRBJ1-5; tentatively, D is TRBD1 (5 bases). Germline V gene sequence: CDR1 MDHEN, CDR2 SYDVKM. The CDR3 runs 15 residues. Trimming took off 3 bases at V and 0 bases at J, with 9 bases between the two ends. The CDR3 coding sequence is TGTGCCAGCAGTTTCCCGGGGGATAGCAATCAGCCCCAGCATTTT. This gives the protein CASSFPGDSNQPQHF.